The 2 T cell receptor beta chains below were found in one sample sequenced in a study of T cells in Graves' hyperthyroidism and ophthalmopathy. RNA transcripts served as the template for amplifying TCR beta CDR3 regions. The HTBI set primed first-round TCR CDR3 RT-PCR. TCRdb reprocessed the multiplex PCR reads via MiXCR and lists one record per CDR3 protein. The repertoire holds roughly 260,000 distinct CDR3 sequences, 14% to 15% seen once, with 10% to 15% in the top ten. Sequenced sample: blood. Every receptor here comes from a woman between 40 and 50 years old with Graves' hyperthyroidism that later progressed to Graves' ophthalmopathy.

The CDR3 region is CASSQGALASIMGEQFF. The DNA for the CDR3 is TGTGCCAGCAGCCAGGGGGCCCTAGCGTCTATCATGGGGGAGCAGTTCTTC. The rearrangement links TRBV7-9 to TRBJ2-1; 8 nucleotides match TRBD1. The CDR3 is made up of 17 amino acids. The J segment lost 10 bases and the V segment lost 5 bases, leaving 19 bases of the junction unmatched. CDR1 and CDR2 from the germline V gene are SEHNR and FQNEAQ (reference sequence). The whole variable domain, filled in from reference TRBV7-9 and TRBJ2-1, reads DTGVSQNPRHKITKRGQNVTFRCDPISEHNRLYWYRQTLGQGPEFLTYFQNEAQLEKSRLLSDRFSAERPKGSFSTLEIQRTEQGDSAMYLCASSQGALASIMGEQFFGPGTRLTVL.

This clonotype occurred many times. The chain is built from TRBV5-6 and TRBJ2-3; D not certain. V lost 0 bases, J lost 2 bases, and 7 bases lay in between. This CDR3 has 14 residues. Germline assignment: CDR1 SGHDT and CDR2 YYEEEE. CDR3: CASSLATYTDTQYF. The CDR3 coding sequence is TGTGCCAGCAGCTTGGCTACCTACACAGATACGCAGTATTTT. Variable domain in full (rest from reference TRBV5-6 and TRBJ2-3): DAGVTQSPTHLIKTRGQQVTLRCSPKSGHDTVSWYQQALGQGPQFIFQYYEEEERQRGNFPDRFSGHQFPNYSSELNVNALLLGDSALYLCASSLATYTDTQYFGPGTRLTVL.